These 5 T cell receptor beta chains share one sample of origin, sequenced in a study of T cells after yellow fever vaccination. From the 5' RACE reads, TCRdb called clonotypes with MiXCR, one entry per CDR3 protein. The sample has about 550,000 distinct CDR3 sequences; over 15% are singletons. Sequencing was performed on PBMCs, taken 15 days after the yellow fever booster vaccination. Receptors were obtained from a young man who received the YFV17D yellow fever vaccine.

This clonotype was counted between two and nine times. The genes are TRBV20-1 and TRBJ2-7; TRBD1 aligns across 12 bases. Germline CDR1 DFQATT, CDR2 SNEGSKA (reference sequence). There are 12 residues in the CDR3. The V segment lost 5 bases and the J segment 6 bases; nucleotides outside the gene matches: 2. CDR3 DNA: TGCAGTGCTGGGGACAGGGGGCGCGAGCAGTACTTC. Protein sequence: CSAGDRGREQYF.

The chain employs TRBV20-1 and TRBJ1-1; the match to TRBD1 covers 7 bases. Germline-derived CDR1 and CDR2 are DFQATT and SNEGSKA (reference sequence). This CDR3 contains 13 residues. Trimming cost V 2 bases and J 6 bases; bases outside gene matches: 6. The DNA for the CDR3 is TGCAGTGCTAGACACAGGGGACTCTCTGAAGCTTTCTTT. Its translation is CSARHRGLSEAFF.

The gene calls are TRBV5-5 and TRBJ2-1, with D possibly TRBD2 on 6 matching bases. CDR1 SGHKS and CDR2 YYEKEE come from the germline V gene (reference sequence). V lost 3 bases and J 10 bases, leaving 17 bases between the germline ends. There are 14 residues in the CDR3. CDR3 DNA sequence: TGTGCCAGCAGCTGGTACTCCGGGAGCGACGAGCAGTTCTTC. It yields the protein CASSWYSGSDEQFF.

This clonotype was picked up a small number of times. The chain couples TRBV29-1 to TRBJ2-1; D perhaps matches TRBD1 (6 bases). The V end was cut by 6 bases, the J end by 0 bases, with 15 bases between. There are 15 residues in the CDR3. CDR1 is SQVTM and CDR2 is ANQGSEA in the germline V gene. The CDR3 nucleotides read TGCAGCGTACAACTCAGGGGTAGCTCCTACAATGAGCAGTTCTTC. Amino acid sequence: CSVQLRGSSYNEQFF.

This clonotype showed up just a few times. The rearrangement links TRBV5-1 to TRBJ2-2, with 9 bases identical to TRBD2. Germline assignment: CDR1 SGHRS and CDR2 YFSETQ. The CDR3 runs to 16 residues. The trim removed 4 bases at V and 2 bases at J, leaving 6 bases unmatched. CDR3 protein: CASSPPSGINTGELFF. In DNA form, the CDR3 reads TGCGCCAGCAGCCCGCCTAGCGGGATCAACACCGGGGAGCTGTTTTTT.